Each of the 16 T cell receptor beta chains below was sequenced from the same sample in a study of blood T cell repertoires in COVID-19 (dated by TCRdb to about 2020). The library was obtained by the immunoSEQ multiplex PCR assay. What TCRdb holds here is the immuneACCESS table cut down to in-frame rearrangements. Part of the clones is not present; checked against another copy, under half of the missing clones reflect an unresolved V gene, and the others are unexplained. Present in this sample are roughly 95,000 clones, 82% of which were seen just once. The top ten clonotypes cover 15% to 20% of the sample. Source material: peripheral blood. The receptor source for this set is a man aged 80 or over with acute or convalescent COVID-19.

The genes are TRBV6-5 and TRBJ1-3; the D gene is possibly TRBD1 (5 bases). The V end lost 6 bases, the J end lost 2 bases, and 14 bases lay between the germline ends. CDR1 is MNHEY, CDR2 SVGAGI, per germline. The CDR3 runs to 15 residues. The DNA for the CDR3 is TGTGCCAGCAGGACCAGGGCTTTCGCTGGAAACACCATATATTTT. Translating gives CASRTRAFAGNTIYF.

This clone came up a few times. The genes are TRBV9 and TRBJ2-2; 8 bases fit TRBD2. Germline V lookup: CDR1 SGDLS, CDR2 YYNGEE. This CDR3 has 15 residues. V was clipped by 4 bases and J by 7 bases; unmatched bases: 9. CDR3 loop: CASSRDPGRVGELFF. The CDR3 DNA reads TGTGCCAGCAGCCGGGACCCCGGGAGGGTCGGGGAGCTGTTTTTT.

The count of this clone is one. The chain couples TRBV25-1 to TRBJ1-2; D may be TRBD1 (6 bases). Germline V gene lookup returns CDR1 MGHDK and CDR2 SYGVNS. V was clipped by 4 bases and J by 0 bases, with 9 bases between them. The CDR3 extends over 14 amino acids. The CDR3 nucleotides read TGTGCCAGCAGTGCCGGACAGACTAACTATGGCTACACCTTC. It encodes CASSAGQTNYGYTF.

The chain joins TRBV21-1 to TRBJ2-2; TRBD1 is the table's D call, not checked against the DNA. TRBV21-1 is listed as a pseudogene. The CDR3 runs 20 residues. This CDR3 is CASSKRWDRRSSSTDGELFF. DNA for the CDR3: TGTGCCAGCAGCAAAAGGTGGGACAGGAGATCCTCCAGTACAGACGGGGAGCTGTTTTTT.

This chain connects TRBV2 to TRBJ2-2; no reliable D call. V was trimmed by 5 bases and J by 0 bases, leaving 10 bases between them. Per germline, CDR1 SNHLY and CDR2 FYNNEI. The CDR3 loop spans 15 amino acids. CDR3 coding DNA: TGTGCCAGCAGTAAGAGGCATCCGAACACCGGGGAGCTGTTTTTT. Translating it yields CASSKRHPNTGELFF. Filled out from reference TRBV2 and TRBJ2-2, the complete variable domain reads EPEVTQTPSHQVTQMGQEVILRCVPISNHLYFYWYRQILGQKVEFLVSFYNNEISEKSEIFDDQFSVERPDGSNFTLKIRSTKLEDSAMYFCASSKRHPNTGELFFGEGSRLTVL.

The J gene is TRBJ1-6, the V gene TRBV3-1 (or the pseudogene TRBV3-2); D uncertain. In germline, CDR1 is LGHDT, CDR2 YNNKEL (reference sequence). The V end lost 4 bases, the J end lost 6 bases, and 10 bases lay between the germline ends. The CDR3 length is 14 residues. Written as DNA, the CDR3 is TGTGCCAGCAGCCTTGACACTGGTAATTCACCCCTCCACTTT. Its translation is CASSLDTGNSPLHF.

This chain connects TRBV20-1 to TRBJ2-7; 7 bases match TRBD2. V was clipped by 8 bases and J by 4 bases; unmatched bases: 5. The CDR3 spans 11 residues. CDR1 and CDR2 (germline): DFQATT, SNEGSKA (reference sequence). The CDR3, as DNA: TGCAGTCCAGAGGGAGGGTACGAGCAGTACTTC. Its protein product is CSPEGGYEQYF.

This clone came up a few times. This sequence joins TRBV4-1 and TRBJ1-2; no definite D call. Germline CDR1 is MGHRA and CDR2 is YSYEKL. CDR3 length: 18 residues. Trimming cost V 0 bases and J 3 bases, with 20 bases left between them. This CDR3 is CASSQDRHSQNDYYGYTF. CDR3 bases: TGCGCCAGCAGCCAAGATCGTCACAGCCAGAACGATTACTATGGCTACACCTTC.

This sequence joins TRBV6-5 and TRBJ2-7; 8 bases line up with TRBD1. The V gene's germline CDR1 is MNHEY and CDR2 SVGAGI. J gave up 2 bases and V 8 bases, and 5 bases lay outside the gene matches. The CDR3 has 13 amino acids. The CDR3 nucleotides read TGTGCCAGCGGCGCGACAGGGGCCTACGAGCAGTACTTC. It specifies CASGATGAYEQYF.

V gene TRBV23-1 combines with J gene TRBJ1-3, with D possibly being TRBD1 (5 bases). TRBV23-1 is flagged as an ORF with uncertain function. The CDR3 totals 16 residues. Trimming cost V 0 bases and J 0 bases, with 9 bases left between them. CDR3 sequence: CASSQSHRNSGNTIYF. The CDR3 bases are TGCGCCAGCAGTCAATCGCACAGGAACTCTGGAAACACCATATATTTT.

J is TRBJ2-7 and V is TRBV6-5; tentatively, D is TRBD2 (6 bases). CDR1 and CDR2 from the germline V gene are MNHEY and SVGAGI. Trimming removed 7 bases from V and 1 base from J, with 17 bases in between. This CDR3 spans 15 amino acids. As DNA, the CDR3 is TGTGCCAGCACCCGAGCGGGTGGGGCATCCTACGAGCAGTACTTC. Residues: CASTRAGGASYEQYF.

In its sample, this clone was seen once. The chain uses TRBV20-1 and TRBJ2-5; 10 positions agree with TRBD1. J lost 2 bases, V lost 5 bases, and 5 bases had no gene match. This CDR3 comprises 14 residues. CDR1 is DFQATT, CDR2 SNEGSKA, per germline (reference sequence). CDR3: CSAGDRGRQETQYF. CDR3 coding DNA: TGCAGTGCTGGTGACAGGGGGCGTCAAGAGACCCAGTACTTC.

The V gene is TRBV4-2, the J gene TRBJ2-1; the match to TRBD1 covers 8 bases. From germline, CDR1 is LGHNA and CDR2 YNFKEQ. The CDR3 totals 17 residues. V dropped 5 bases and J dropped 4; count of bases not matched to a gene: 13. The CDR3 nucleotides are TGTGCCAGCAGCTACCAAGGTCGGCGACAGGGGTACAATGAGCAGTTCTTC. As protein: CASSYQGRRQGYNEQFF.

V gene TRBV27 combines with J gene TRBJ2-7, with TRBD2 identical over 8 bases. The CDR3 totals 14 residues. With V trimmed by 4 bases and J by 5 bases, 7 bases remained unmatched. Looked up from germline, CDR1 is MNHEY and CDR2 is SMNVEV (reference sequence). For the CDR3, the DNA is TGTGCCAGCAGTTCCTTAGCGGGAATCAACGAGCAGTACTTC. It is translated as CASSSLAGINEQYF.

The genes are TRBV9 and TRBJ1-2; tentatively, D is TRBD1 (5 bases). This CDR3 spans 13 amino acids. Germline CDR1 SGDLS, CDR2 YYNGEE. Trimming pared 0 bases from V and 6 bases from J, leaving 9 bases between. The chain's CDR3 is CASSVAFRDGYTF. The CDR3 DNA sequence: TGTGCCAGCAGCGTAGCTTTCAGGGATGGCTACACCTTC.

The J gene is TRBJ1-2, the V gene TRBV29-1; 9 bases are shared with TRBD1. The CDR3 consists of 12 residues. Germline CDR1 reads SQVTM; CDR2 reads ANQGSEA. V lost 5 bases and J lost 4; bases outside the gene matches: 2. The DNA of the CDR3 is TGCAGCGTTAGGACAGGGGTCTATGGCTACACCTTC. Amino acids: CSVRTGVYGYTF.